These T cell receptor beta chains were read from a single sample in a study of blood T cell repertoires in COVID-19. Libraries were prepared by immunoSEQ multiplex PCR; TCRdb keeps only in-frame clonotypes and omits some of them. Of about 130,000 clones listed, about four fifths were seen once; the top ten hold approximately 12%. Material: peripheral blood. The receptors were gathered from a man aged 55 to 69 with acute or convalescent COVID-19. The CDR3 runs from the conserved cysteine through the conserved F or W. The order of the fields is D gene, clone size, J gene, V gene, CDR3 protein, CDR3 DNA. The D gene is left open where the match is weak. Clone size is shown for a subset of rows, as once, few, many or a class of expanded clone.

TRBD1 | few | TRBJ1-2 | TRBV7-9 | CASSPGTASGYTF | TGTGCCAGCAGCCCCGGGACAGCAAGTGGCTACACCTTC
TRBD2 | few | TRBJ2-3 | TRBV7-3 | CASHTGLAADTQYF | TGTGCCAGCCACACAGGACTAGCGGCAGATACGCAGTATTTT
. | . | TRBJ2-2 | TRBV27 | CASSPNTGELFF | TGTGCCAGCAGTCCAAACACCGGGGAGCTGTTTTTT
. | once | TRBJ2-1 | TRBV2 | CASSERVGLVYYNEQFF | TGTGCCAGCAGTGAGAGAGTCGGCCTAGTGTATTACAATGAGCAGTTCTTC
TRBD2 | few | TRBJ2-2 | TRBV30 | CAWSGLAGVGTGELFF | TGTGCCTGGAGTGGTCTAGCGGGAGTAGGGACCGGGGAGCTGTTTTTT
. | . | TRBJ2-1 | TRBV28 | CASSFQGSDYNEQFF | TGTGCCAGCAGTTTCCAGGGATCGGACTACAATGAGCAGTTCTTC
TRBD1 | once | TRBJ1-4 | TRBV7-9 | CASSATGGFNEKLFF | TGTGCCAGCAGCGCGACAGGGGGTTTTAATGAAAAACTGTTTTTT
. | . | TRBJ2-2 | TRBV19 | CASSGGTGELFF | TGTGCCAGTAGTGGAGGCACCGGGGAGCTGTTTTTT
. | . | TRBJ2-5 | TRBV5-1 | CASSSRGGETQYF | TGCGCCAGCAGCTCCCGAGGAGGGGAGACCCAGTACTTC
TRBD2 | many | TRBJ2-3 | TRBV6-1 | CASSEPSGSGTDTQYF | TGTGCCAGCAGTGAACCAAGCGGGAGTGGCACAGATACGCAGTATTTT
TRBD1 | few | TRBJ1-5 | TRBV29-1 | CSDTDRVDQPQHF | TGCAGCGACACCGACAGGGTGGATCAGCCCCAGCATTTT
TRBD1 | few | TRBJ1-2 | TRBV11-2 | CASSLTGGWNYGYTF | TGTGCCAGCAGCTTAACAGGGGGCTGGAACTATGGCTACACCTTC
. | . | TRBJ1-6 | TRBV2 | CASSLDSLNSPLHF | TGTGCCAGCAGCCTGGACAGTCTTAATTCACCCCTCCACTTT
. | . | TRBJ1-5 | TRBV28 | CASSSPPVHQPQHF | TGTGCCAGCAGTTCCCCGCCGGTCCATCAGCCCCAGCATTTT
. | . | TRBJ2-5 | TRBV4-2 | CASSQGVSGEGETQYF | TGTGCCAGCAGCCAAGGGGTTAGCGGAGAGGGGGAGACCCAGTACTTC
TRBD1 | . | TRBJ1-3 | TRBV13 | CASSALRDRGREGNTIYF | TGTGCCAGCAGCGCACTCCGGGACAGGGGGCGCGAAGGAAACACCATATATTTT
TRBD1 | . | TRBJ1-4 | TRBV9 | CASSVGAGTGYSANEKLFF | TGTGCCAGCAGCGTAGGAGCGGGGACAGGGTATAGTGCTAATGAAAAACTGTTTTTT
. | . | TRBJ2-6 | TRBV18 | CASSPLGTSGSGANVLTF | TGTGCCAGCTCACCACTCGGCACCTCGGGCTCTGGGGCCAACGTCCTGACTTTC